These T cell receptor beta chains were read from a single sample in a study of cytomegalovirus exposure and HLA in healthy donors. The method was immunoSEQ multiplex PCR; TCRdb's version includes in-frame clones alone and lacks a portion of them. The profile shows 180,000 or so clones, 65% to 85% of them singletons. The specimen was PBMCs. These receptors were taken from a female donor in good health and CMV-seronegative. Both conserved end residues are part of each CDR3. The D gene is left open where the match is weak. Not every row has a clone size; where given, it reads once, few, many or a size class.

cdr3_length: 15
v_call: TRBV4-2
d_call: -
clone_size: -
j_call: TRBJ1-1
cdr3_nt: TGTGCCAGCAGCCAAGAGGGCAGTCGCGACACTGAAGCTTTCTTT
cdr3_aa: CASSQEGSRDTEAFF

cdr3_length: 15
v_call: TRBV6-1
d_call: -
clone_size: -
j_call: TRBJ2-7
cdr3_nt: TGTGCCAGCAGTGAAGCGCTGGGGACATTCTACGAGCAGTACTTC
cdr3_aa: CASSEALGTFYEQYF

cdr3_length: 16
v_call: TRBV2
d_call: -
clone_size: few
j_call: TRBJ1-3
cdr3_nt: TGTGCCAGCATAAGCGGCAGGCCAAGCTCTGGAAACACCATATATTTT
cdr3_aa: CASISGRPSSGNTIYF

cdr3_length: 13
v_call: TRBV2
d_call: -
clone_size: -
j_call: TRBJ1-1
cdr3_nt: TGTGCCAGCAGGGTCCGGGGGGCAACTGAAGCTTTCTTT
cdr3_aa: CASRVRGATEAFF

cdr3_length: 14
v_call: TRBV5-5
d_call: -
clone_size: -
j_call: TRBJ1-3
cdr3_nt: TGTGCCAGCAGCATCCGGGACTCTGGAAACACCATATATTTT
cdr3_aa: CASSIRDSGNTIYF

cdr3_length: 21
v_call: TRBV27
d_call: TRBD2
clone_size: -
j_call: TRBJ2-7
cdr3_nt: TGTGCCAGCAGTCCCTTGATCGGGACTAGCGGGGGGGTCCTTAGGGGAAACGAGCAGTACTTC
cdr3_aa: CASSPLIGTSGGVLRGNEQYF

cdr3_length: 13
v_call: TRBV18
d_call: -
clone_size: -
j_call: TRBJ1-4
cdr3_nt: TGTGCCAGCCGGCAGGGTTTGAATGAAAAACTGTTTTTT
cdr3_aa: CASRQGLNEKLFF

cdr3_length: 14
v_call: TRBV9
d_call: -
clone_size: -
j_call: TRBJ1-2
cdr3_nt: TGTGCCAGCAGCGTAGCGGGATGGAGCTATGGCTACACCTTC
cdr3_aa: CASSVAGWSYGYTF

cdr3_length: 11
v_call: TRBV29-1
d_call: -
clone_size: -
j_call: TRBJ1-1
cdr3_nt: TGCAGCGTATGGGGGGGTACTGAAGCTTTCTTT
cdr3_aa: CSVWGGTEAFF

cdr3_length: 13
v_call: TRBV5-6
d_call: -
clone_size: -
j_call: TRBJ2-1
cdr3_nt: TGTGCCAGCAGTTACTGGACAGACAATGAGCAGTTCTTC
cdr3_aa: CASSYWTDNEQFF

cdr3_length: 16
v_call: TRBV4-1
d_call: -
clone_size: -
j_call: TRBJ2-1
cdr3_nt: TGCGCCAGCAGCCAAATACAGGCCCTTTCCTACAATGAGCAGTTCTTC
cdr3_aa: CASSQIQALSYNEQFF

cdr3_length: 19
v_call: TRBV6-4
d_call: -
clone_size: once
j_call: TRBJ2-2
cdr3_nt: TGTGCCAGCAGCGACCCCTTTAGAGTGGGGGCGGTCAAGGCCGGGGAGCTGTTTTTT
cdr3_aa: CASSDPFRVGAVKAGELFF

cdr3_length: 19
v_call: TRBV7-9
d_call: TRBD2
clone_size: once
j_call: TRBJ2-1
cdr3_nt: TGTGCCAGCAGCTTAGCGCAGCTAGCGGGGGGGCAGGTTGGGAATGAGCAGTTCTTC
cdr3_aa: CASSLAQLAGGQVGNEQFF

cdr3_length: 14
v_call: TRBV19
d_call: -
clone_size: -
j_call: TRBJ1-1
cdr3_nt: TGTGCCAGTAGCTGGAAGGGGGTTGACACTGAAGCTTTCTTT
cdr3_aa: CASSWKGVDTEAFF

cdr3_length: 14
v_call: TRBV7-9
d_call: -
clone_size: -
j_call: TRBJ2-7
cdr3_nt: TGTGCCAGCAGCTTAGCTGCAGGGGAGAACGAGCAGTACTTC
cdr3_aa: CASSLAAGENEQYF

cdr3_length: 17
v_call: TRBV5-4
d_call: TRBD2
clone_size: few
j_call: TRBJ2-1
cdr3_nt: TGTGCCAGCAGCTTGGTAACTAGCGGGGTCACAAGGGGTGAGCAGTTCTTC
cdr3_aa: CASSLVTSGVTRGEQFF

cdr3_length: 14
v_call: TRBV30
d_call: TRBD1
clone_size: -
j_call: TRBJ2-1
cdr3_nt: TGTGCCTGGTGGGGGGGGACAGGGTACAATGAGCAGTTCTTC
cdr3_aa: CAWWGGTGYNEQFF

cdr3_length: 14
v_call: TRBV4-1
d_call: -
clone_size: few
j_call: TRBJ1-1
cdr3_nt: TGCGCCAGCAGCCAAGATCAGGGGTTTACTGAAGCTTTCTTT
cdr3_aa: CASSQDQGFTEAFF

cdr3_length: 15
v_call: TRBV6-5
d_call: -
clone_size: -
j_call: TRBJ1-2
cdr3_nt: TGTGCCAGCACCGGGGCCAGGGGAAGCAACTATGGCTACACCTTC
cdr3_aa: CASTGARGSNYGYTF

cdr3_length: 16
v_call: TRBV5-5
d_call: -
clone_size: once
j_call: TRBJ2-7
cdr3_nt: TGTGCCAGCAGCTTATCCGACAGCACCAACTCCTACGAGCAGTACTTC
cdr3_aa: CASSLSDSTNSYEQYF

cdr3_length: 15
v_call: TRBV2
d_call: -
clone_size: -
j_call: TRBJ1-2
cdr3_nt: TGTGCCAGCAGCGGGCCGCAGGGCGATAACTATGGCTACACCTTC
cdr3_aa: CASSGPQGDNYGYTF